This T cell receptor beta chain was observed in a study of T cell repertoires in aging, cancer and after chemotherapy. Notes on the study in general: No conclusions about immunological memory after chemotherapy can be drawn from the repertoire data.

TCR beta rearrangements were amplified from peripheral blood genomic DNA. There are a few counts of this clonotype. Its antigen is not identified. The V gene end was trimmed by 0 bases and the J gene end by 9 bases; junction bases not matched to a gene: 18. Germline CDR1 is DFQATT and CDR2 is SNEGSKA (reference sequence). The length of the CDR3 is 19 residues. TRB rearrangements spanning V, D and J were amplified using mixed TRB-A/B primers. Each CDR3 protein gets one entry after TCRdb re-called the multiplex PCR reads with MiXCR. Of about 11,000 distinct CDR3 sequences in the sample, 30% were seen once.

The origin of this receptor is a human donor in good health. The chain uses TRBV20-1 and TRBJ2-1, with 12 bases that match TRBD2. The source material was blood. CDR3 in DNA: TGCAGTGCTAGAGAAGAGGGAGAGGCTAGCGGGAGGGCCACCCCTGAGCAGTTCTTC. It translates to CSAREEGEASGRATPEQFF.